This T cell receptor (beta chain) was found in a study of shared T cell receptors in the human thymus. The data were produced by immunoSEQ multiplex PCR, yet TCRdb's version contains in-frame clones alone and is incomplete. This repertoire shows fewer than 700,000 clones, roughly 90% found once; its top ten account for roughly 0.0097%. V trimming: 4 bases; J trimming: 6 bases; junction bases outside the gene matches: 6. Per germline, CDR1 SGDLS and CDR2 YYNGEE. The CDR3 has 14 residues. The data were also submitted as part of a second study, on human thymus T cells. Per that study: Gene usage for V and J segments appeared biased in thymic and blood repertoires.

Sample: thymocytes. This TCR was recovered from a boy younger than two with a congenital heart defect. The V call is TRBV9, the J call TRBJ2-4; 8 positions match TRBD2. The CDR3 is CASSPGGGRNIQYF. CDR3 DNA sequence: TGTGCCAGCAGCCCCGGGGGGGGGCGAAACATTCAGTACTTC.